This entry lists 16 T cell receptor beta chains sequenced from one sample in a study of OX40 agonist ivuxolimab in advanced cancers. Receptors were amplified or captured by the immunoSEQ multiplex PCR assay. Held by TCRdb, this immuneACCESS table contains in-frame sequences only and omits some clones. Under half of the omission traces to an unresolved V gene where checked; the cause of the rest is unknown. Recorded for this sample are 75,000 to 100,000 clones; 84% of them occurred a single time. The ten largest clones represent approximately 5% of the sample. The sequencing here drew on CD4+ or CD8+ T cells sorted from blood, taken in a trial of the OX40 agonist ivuxolimab. Source of these receptors: an adult with an advanced solid tumor such as melanoma, head and neck, liver or kidney cancer.

The chain employs TRBV19 and TRBJ1-2; D gene ambiguous. Germline V lookup: CDR1 LNHDA, CDR2 SQIVND (reference sequence). The CDR3 has 16 residues. V lost 1 base and J lost 7, with 19 bases in between. The chain's CDR3 is CASSIAWPERDSGYTF. In DNA, the CDR3 is TGTGCCAGTAGTATAGCTTGGCCGGAGCGTGATTCTGGCTACACCTTC.

This rearrangement joins TRBV7-9 to TRBJ2-1; 14 bases match TRBD2. The CDR3 consists of 17 residues. V was pared by 3 bases and J by 8 bases, with 9 bases of the junction left unmatched. The germline V gene encodes CDR1 SEHNR and CDR2 FQNEAQ (reference sequence). The CDR3 here is CASSFIPGLAGEDEQFF. Written as DNA, the CDR3 is TGTGCCAGCAGCTTTATCCCGGGACTAGCGGGAGAGGATGAGCAGTTCTTC.

CDR3 region: CASSTGRGGEQFF. The CDR3 nucleotides read TGTGCCAGCAGCACAGGACGGGGTGGGGAGCAGTTCTTC. The chain uses TRBV7-6 and TRBJ2-1, with D tentatively TRBD1 or TRBD2 (5 bases each). Deletions cut 5 bases from V and 10 bases from J, with 15 bases between. Germline V lookup: CDR1 SGHVS, CDR2 FNYEAQ. The CDR3 is made up of 13 amino acids.

The genes are TRBV5-6 and TRBJ1-4, with D maybe TRBD1 (5 bases). Germline values: CDR1 SGHDT, CDR2 YYEEEE. The CDR3 extends over 14 amino acids. Trimming took 6 bases from V and 8 from J, leaving 17 bases between them. This chain's CDR3 is CASTPGGSGEKLFF. Here the CDR3 DNA reads TGTGCCAGCACCCCTGGGGGTTCGGGGGAAAAACTGTTTTTT. Full variable domain (missing parts from reference TRBV5-6 and TRBJ1-4): DAGVTQSPTHLIKTRGQQVTLRCSPKSGHDTVSWYQQALGQGPQFIFQYYEEEERQRGNFPDRFSGHQFPNYSSELNVNALLLGDSALYLCASTPGGSGEKLFFGSGTQLSVL.

This chain links TRBV9 with TRBJ1-1; D is possibly TRBD1 (6 bases). Trimming removed 4 bases from V and 8 bases from J, with 18 bases in between. CDR3 length: 14 residues. Germline V CDR1 and CDR2: SGDLS, YYNGEE. CDR3 amino acids: CASSPRMGGAEAFF. DNA of the CDR3: TGTGCCAGCAGCCCTAGGATGGGGGGCGCAGAAGCTTTCTTT.

The DNA of the CDR3 is TGTGCCAGCAGCACGACCCCCTATAGCAATCAGCCCCAGCATTTT. Its protein product is CASSTTPYSNQPQHF. The V gene is TRBV6-6, the J gene TRBJ1-5; no definite D call. V was clipped by 6 bases and J by 0 bases, with 12 bases between them. Germline CDR1 and CDR2: MNHNY and SVGAGI (reference sequence). CDR3 size: 15 residues.

The CDR3 sequence: CASSSGGLEAFF. The CDR3 DNA reads TGCGCCAGCAGCTCAGGGGGCTTAGAAGCTTTCTTT. The gene calls are TRBV5-1 and TRBJ1-1; TRBD1 aligns across 8 bases. CDR3 size: 12 residues. CDR1 SGHRS and CDR2 YFSETQ come from the germline V gene. V dropped 3 bases and J dropped 8; count of bases not matched to a gene: 3.

The chain recombines TRBV6-6 with TRBJ1-5; D is ambiguous. Germline CDR1 and CDR2: MNHNY and SVGAGI (reference sequence). V lost 2 bases to trimming and J lost 7 bases, with 9 bases between them. The length of the CDR3 is 13 residues. The CDR3 DNA is TGTGCCAGCAGTTACCGGGTCGGGCAGCCCCAGCATTTT. Translated, it gives CASSYRVGQPQHF.

This chain connects TRBV11-2 to TRBJ2-1; 8 positions match TRBD2. V was pared by 1 base and J by 2 bases, with 1 base of the junction left unmatched. The germline CDR1 and CDR2 sequences are SGHAT and FQNNGV. CDR3 length equals 15 residues. The CDR3 coding sequence is TGTGCCAGCAGCTTAGTCGGGGGGGCCTACAATGAGCAGTTCTTC. Its translation: CASSLVGGAYNEQFF. The variable domain in full, with the rest retrieved from reference TRBV11-2 and TRBJ2-1, is EAGVAQSPRYKIIEKRQSVAFWCNPISGHATLYWYQQILGQGPKLLIQFQNNGVVDDSQLPKDRFSAERLKGVDSTLKIQPAKLEDSAVYLCASSLVGGAYNEQFFGPGTRLTVL.

This clone was found once. The rearrangement links TRBV2 to TRBJ2-3; TRBD1 might be the D (6 bases). There are 14 residues in the CDR3. V was pared by 7 bases and J by 0 bases, with 11 bases between. Germline CDR1 SNHLY, CDR2 FYNNEI. CDR3 DNA: TGTGCCAGCACCCAGGGGTACAGCACAGATACGCAGTATTTT. Translation gives CASTQGYSTDTQYF.

The genes are TRBV6-5 and TRBJ1-4, with 8 bases matching TRBD1. V lost 4 bases and J lost 8; bases outside the gene matches: 9. The CDR3 is 15 residues long. The germline V gene has CDR1 MNHEY and CDR2 SVGAGI. In nucleotides, the CDR3 is TGTGCCAGCAGTTCCGTGGACAGGGCCGAAGAAAAACTGTTTTTT. The encoded protein is CASSSVDRAEEKLFF.

The chain combines TRBV5-1 with TRBJ2-1; TRBD2 matches at 8 bases. This CDR3 contains 15 residues. Unmatched junction bases numbered 8, after V lost 5 bases and J lost 4 bases. Germline CDR1 reads SGHRS; CDR2 reads YFSETQ. The CDR3: CASRVEAGAYNEQFF. CDR3 in DNA: TGCGCCAGCAGAGTAGAAGCGGGGGCTTACAATGAGCAGTTCTTC.

The genes are TRBV5-6 and TRBJ2-1, with TRBD2 as a possible D gene (5 bases). This CDR3 has 15 residues. Germline V gene lookup returns CDR1 SGHDT and CDR2 YYEEEE. Trimming left V 4 bases short and J 9 bases short, with 20 bases between. CDR3 protein: CASSRPVPAGGEQFF. The CDR3 coding sequence is TGTGCCAGCAGCCGGCCAGTCCCCGCTGGAGGTGAGCAGTTCTTC.

The V and J genes are TRBV11-2 and TRBJ2-7, with D perhaps TRBD1 or TRBD2 (5 bases each). Germline V gives CDR1 SGHAT, CDR2 FQNNGV. Trimming left V 5 bases short and J 4 bases short, with 18 bases between. The CDR3 totals 15 residues. The CDR3 sequence: CASSVSSGAVYEQYF. CDR3 nucleotide sequence: TGTGCCAGCAGCGTTAGCTCCGGGGCCGTTTACGAGCAGTACTTC.

V is TRBV7-2 and J is TRBJ1-2; tentatively, D is TRBD1 (5 bases). This CDR3 is built from 15 residues. Trimming took off 7 bases at V and 6 bases at J, with 21 bases between the two ends. In germline, CDR1 is SGHTA, CDR2 FQGNSA. The DNA for the CDR3 is TGTGCCAGCAACCCAGACGGATACAGGCGGGATGGCTACACCTTC. It is translated as CASNPDGYRRDGYTF.

The chain has TRBV5-1 and TRBJ1-1; D is undetermined. This CDR3 is built from 13 residues. Trimming took off 6 bases at V and 1 base at J, with 10 bases between the two ends. Germline lookup yields CDR1 SGHRS and CDR2 YFSETQ. The DNA for the CDR3 is TGCGCCAGCAAGGAGACCCCGAACACTGAAGCTTTCTTT. This sequence encodes CASKETPNTEAFF.